The rows below give T cell receptor beta chains drawn from one sample of a study of shared clonotypes between healthy human individuals. Libraries were prepared by immunoSEQ multiplex PCR; TCRdb keeps only in-frame clonotypes and omits some of them. The data contain roughly 300,000 clones, roughly 70% of them seen just once; the ten biggest clones take up more than 9%. Sequenced input: memory CD4+ T cells sorted from blood. The receptor set was obtained from a man younger than 45 in good health. Both conserved end residues are part of each CDR3. The order of the fields is J gene, D gene, clone size, V gene, CDR3 protein, CDR3 DNA. D genes are given only for firm matches. A clone size is listed for some rows: how often the clone was seen (once, few, many), or a class if it is expanded.

>TRBJ2-2|TRBD2|.|TRBV19
CATEREYPKFTGELFF
TGTGCCACCGAGCGGGAGTATCCAAAATTCACCGGGGAGCTGTTTTTT
>TRBJ2-7|TRBD1|few|TRBV5-5
CASSSRTGAFYEQYF
TGTGCCAGCAGCTCGAGGACAGGGGCGTTCTACGAGCAGTACTTC
>TRBJ2-1|TRBD2|.|TRBV4-3
CASSQGGLAGVDEQFF
TGCGCCAGCAGCCAAGGGGGACTAGCGGGAGTAGATGAGCAGTTCTTC
>TRBJ2-2|.|.|TRBV10-3
CAISEKRTANTGELFF
TGTGCCATCAGTGAGAAGAGAACAGCGAACACCGGGGAGCTGTTTTTT
>TRBJ1-5|.|.|TRBV7-2
CASSLSNAQPQHF
TGTGCCAGCAGCTTATCAAACGCCCAGCCCCAGCATTTT
>TRBJ2-7|.|few|TRBV2
CASSARTASYEQYF
TGTGCCAGCAGTGCCCGGACAGCCTCCTACGAGCAGTACTTC
>TRBJ2-4|.|.|TRBV5-1
CASSLEMGNIQYF
TGCGCCAGCAGCTTGGAGATGGGGAACATTCAGTACTTC
>TRBJ1-3|.|.|TRBV19
CASSNPPGQIGNTIYF
TGTGCCAGTAGCAACCCACCCGGACAGATTGGAAACACCATATATTTT
>TRBJ2-2|.|.|TRBV29-1
CSVTATGELFF
TGCAGCGTGACAGCGACCGGGGAGCTGTTTTTT
>TRBJ1-4|TRBD1|.|TRBV5-6
CASSYDRELSTNEKLFF
TGTGCCAGCAGCTATGACAGGGAATTATCAACTAATGAAAAACTGTTTTTT
>TRBJ2-3|TRBD2|.|TRBV4-2
CASSQEGLAGVLSTDTQYF
TGTGCCAGCAGCCAAGAGGGACTAGCGGGTGTCCTTAGCACAGATACGCAGTATTTT
>TRBJ2-5|TRBD2|.|TRBV7-3
CASSRGLAGARETQYF
TGTGCCAGCAGCCGAGGACTAGCGGGGGCGAGGGAGACCCAGTACTTC
>TRBJ2-2|TRBD2|.|TRBV6-6
CASSRLAGNTGELFF
TGTGCCAGCAGCAGACTAGCGGGGAACACCGGGGAGCTGTTTTTT
>TRBJ2-3|.|.|TRBV28
CASSLIGTSLGVTQYF
TGTGCCAGCAGTTTAATAGGGACGAGTCTGGGAGTTACGCAGTATTTT
>TRBJ2-5|.|.|TRBV13
CASSYRQGGETQYF
TGTGCCAGCAGCTATCGACAAGGAGGGGAGACCCAGTACTTC
>TRBJ2-3|.|.|TRBV5-6
CASSLVEGGAWSDTQYF
TGTGCCAGCAGCTTGGTTGAGGGGGGCGCTTGGTCAGATACGCAGTATTTT
>TRBJ2-5|TRBD2|.|TRBV7-9
CASSSTGTMGQETQYF
TGTGCCAGCAGCTCTACCGGGACTATGGGGCAAGAGACCCAGTACTTC
>TRBJ2-7|.|.|TRBV18
CASSPPALPEQYF
TGTGCCAGCTCACCACCCGCTCTTCCCGAGCAGTACTTC
>TRBJ1-5|TRBD1|few|TRBV19
CASSKKGTAQPQHF
TGTGCCAGTAGTAAGAAAGGGACAGCTCAGCCCCAGCATTTT
>TRBJ1-3|TRBD1|.|TRBV7-2
CASSATGGDGNTIYF
TGTGCCAGCAGCGCGACAGGGGGCGATGGAAACACCATATATTTT
>TRBJ2-7|TRBD2|.|TRBV7-9
CASSGGLASYF
TGTGCCAGCAGCGGCGGACTAGCTTCGTACTTC
>TRBJ2-1|.|once|TRBV5-5
CASSLGPSSYNEQFF
TGTGCCAGCAGCTTGGGACCTAGCTCCTACAATGAGCAGTTCTTC
>TRBJ2-3|TRBD2|many|TRBV18
CASSRDYGGTDTQYF
TGTGCCAGCTCGCGGGACTACGGAGGCACAGATACGCAGTATTTT
>TRBJ2-7|TRBD1|.|TRBV5-1
CASSRTGGGQQYF
TGCGCCAGCAGCAGGACAGGGGGCGGACAGCAGTACTTC
>TRBJ2-5|TRBD1|.|TRBV28
CASIPGGDRTPGTQYF
TGTGCCAGCATTCCCGGTGGGGACAGGACGCCGGGGACCCAGTACTTC
>TRBJ2-1|TRBD1|.|TRBV2
CASSTDRGLTNEQFF
TGTGCCAGCAGTACCGACAGGGGGCTGACCAATGAGCAGTTCTTC
>TRBJ2-2|TRBD2|few|TRBV11-3
CASSLSSGSFGGELFF
TGTGCCAGCAGCCTCTCCAGCGGGAGCTTTGGCGGGGAGCTGTTTTTT
>TRBJ1-2|.|.|TRBV18
CASSPPGTLYGYTF
TGTGCCAGCTCACCACCGGGAACGTTGTATGGCTACACCTTC
>TRBJ1-2|.|.|TRBV6-6
CASSTTPVPRGGGYTF
TGTGCCAGCAGCACCACCCCCGTACCCAGGGGTGGAGGCTACACCTTC
>TRBJ2-3|TRBD1|once|TRBV14
CASSQVRGRTDTQYF
TGTGCCAGCAGCCAAGTGAGGGGGCGAACAGATACGCAGTATTTT
>TRBJ2-3|TRBD2|.|TRBV19
CASSILAGGSTDTQYF
TGTGCCAGTAGTATACTAGCGGGGGGTAGCACAGATACGCAGTATTTT
>TRBJ2-7|.|.|TRBV5-5
CASSDPGSYEQYF
TGTGCCAGCAGCGACCCGGGCTCCTACGAGCAGTACTTC
>TRBJ2-5|.|.|TRBV11-1
CASSFSRGQETQYF
TGTGCCAGCAGCTTCTCGCGGGGACAAGAGACCCAGTACTTC
>TRBJ1-2|.|.|TRBV7-2
CASSLVEGGGYGYTF
TGTGCCAGCAGCTTAGTAGAGGGCGGGGGATATGGCTACACCTTC
>TRBJ2-2|.|once|TRBV27
CASSAPRTANTGELFF
TGTGCCAGCAGTGCTCCCCGGACAGCGAACACCGGGGAGCTGTTTTTT
>TRBJ1-2|TRBD1|.|TRBV28
CASSTTGTGYGYTF
TGTGCCAGCAGTACAACCGGGACAGGATATGGCTACACCTTC
>TRBJ1-2|.|once|TRBV4-1
CASSQDRLGHGYTF
TGCGCCAGCAGCCAAGATCGGCTGGGTCATGGCTACACCTTC
>TRBJ2-5|TRBD1|.|TRBV5-6
CASSFIGGRRETQYF
TGTGCCAGCAGTTTTATAGGGGGCCGAAGGGAGACCCAGTACTTC
>TRBJ1-5|.|.|TRBV28
CASSLWGVGSNQPQHF
TGTGCCAGCAGTTTATGGGGGGTAGGAAGCAATCAGCCCCAGCATTTT
>TRBJ2-7|.|.|TRBV14
CASSQVGRGSRQYF
TGTGCCAGCAGCCAAGTCGGAAGGGGATCGCGGCAGTACTTC
>TRBJ2-7|.|.|TRBV5-4
CASSLAGKSSYEQYF
TGTGCCAGCAGCTTGGCGGGGAAGAGCTCCTACGAGCAGTACTTC
>TRBJ2-1|.|.|TRBV28
CASSLRRVGANEQFF
TGTGCCAGCAGTTTACGAAGGGTCGGGGCCAATGAGCAGTTCTTC
>TRBJ1-3|TRBD1|.|TRBV7-9
CASNPGQARFTNF
TGTGCCAGCAACCCAGGACAGGCCCGATTCACGAATTTT
>TRBJ1-5|.|.|TRBV28
CASRGPLRNQPQHF
TGTGCCAGCAGAGGTCCTCTCCGCAATCAGCCCCAGCATTTT
>TRBJ2-4|.|.|TRBV29-1
CSVYAERGNIQYF
TGCAGCGTTTATGCTGAAAGGGGAAACATTCAGTACTTC
>TRBJ2-4|.|.|TRBV7-8
CASSLEVAPGNIQYF
TGTGCCAGCAGCTTAGAGGTAGCTCCGGGAAACATTCAGTACTTC
>TRBJ2-7|.|.|TRBV4-2
CASSQAGRTVGEQYF
TGTGCCAGCAGCCAAGCTGGTAGGACCGTGGGGGAGCAGTACTTC
>TRBJ2-2|TRBD2|.|TRBV7-9
CASSLFQGGWSTGELFF
TGTGCCAGCAGCTTGTTCCAGGGAGGGTGGAGTACCGGGGAGCTGTTTTTT
>TRBJ2-1|TRBD1|.|TRBV9
CASSVGSRTGDEQFF
TGTGCCAGCAGCGTAGGATCGCGGACAGGGGATGAGCAGTTCTTC
>TRBJ2-1|.|.|TRBV2
CASSGREYNEQFF
TGTGCCAGCAGTGGTCGTGAGTACAATGAGCAGTTCTTC
>TRBJ2-6|.|.|TRBV21-1
CASSHLGQLAEVGANVLTF
TGTGCCAGCAGCCACCTGGGACAGTTGGCCGAAGTAGGGGCCAACGTCCTGACTTTC
>TRBJ1-3|.|.|TRBV29-1
CSVARGSSGNTIYF
TGCAGCGTTGCGCGGGGCAGCTCTGGAAACACCATATATTTT